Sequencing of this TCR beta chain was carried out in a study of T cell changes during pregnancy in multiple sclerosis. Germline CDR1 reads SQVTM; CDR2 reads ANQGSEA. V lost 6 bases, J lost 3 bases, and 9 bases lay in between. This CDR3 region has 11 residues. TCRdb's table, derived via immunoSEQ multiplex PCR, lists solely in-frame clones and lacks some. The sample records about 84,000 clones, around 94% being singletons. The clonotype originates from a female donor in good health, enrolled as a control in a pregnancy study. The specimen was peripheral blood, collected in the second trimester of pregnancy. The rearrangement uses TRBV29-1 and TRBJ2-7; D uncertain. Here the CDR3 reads CSVNVGYEQYF. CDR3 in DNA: TGCAGCGTAAACGTCGGCTACGAGCAGTACTTC.